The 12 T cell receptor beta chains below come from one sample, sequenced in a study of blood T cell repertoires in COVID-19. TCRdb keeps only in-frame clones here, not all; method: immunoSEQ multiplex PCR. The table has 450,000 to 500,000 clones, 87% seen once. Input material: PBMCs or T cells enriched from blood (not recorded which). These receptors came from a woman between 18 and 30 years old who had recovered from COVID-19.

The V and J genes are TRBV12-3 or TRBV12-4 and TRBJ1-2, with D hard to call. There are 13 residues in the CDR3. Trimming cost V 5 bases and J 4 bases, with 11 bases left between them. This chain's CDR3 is CASSTRHLYGYTF. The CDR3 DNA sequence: TGTGCCAGCAGTACAAGACACCTCTATGGCTACACCTTC.

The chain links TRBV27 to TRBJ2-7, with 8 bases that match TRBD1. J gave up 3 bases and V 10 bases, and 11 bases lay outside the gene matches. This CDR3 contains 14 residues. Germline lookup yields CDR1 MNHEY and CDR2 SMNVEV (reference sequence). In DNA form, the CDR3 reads TGTGCCACCCCACAGGGGGTGACCTTCTACGAGCAGTACTTC. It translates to CATPQGVTFYEQYF.

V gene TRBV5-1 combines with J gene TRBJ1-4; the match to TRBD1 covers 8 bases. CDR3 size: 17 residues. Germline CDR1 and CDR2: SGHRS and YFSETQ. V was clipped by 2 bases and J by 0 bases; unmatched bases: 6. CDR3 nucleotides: TGCGCCAGCAGCTTAGGACAGGGAGGAACAACTAATGAAAAACTGTTTTTT. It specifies CASSLGQGGTTNEKLFF. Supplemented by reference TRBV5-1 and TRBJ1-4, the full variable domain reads KAGVTQTPRYLIKTRGQQVTLSCSPISGHRSVSWYQQTPGQGLQFLFEYFSETQRNKGNFPGRFSGRQFSNSRSEMNVSTLELGDSALYLCASSLGQGGTTNEKLFFGSGTQLSVL.

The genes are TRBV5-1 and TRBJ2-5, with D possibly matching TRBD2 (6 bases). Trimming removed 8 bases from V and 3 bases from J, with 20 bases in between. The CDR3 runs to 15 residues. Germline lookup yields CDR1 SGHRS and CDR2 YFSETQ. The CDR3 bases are TGCGCCAGTCGACTACGACCCGGGGAGGAAGAGACCCAGTACTTC. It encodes CASRLRPGEEETQYF.

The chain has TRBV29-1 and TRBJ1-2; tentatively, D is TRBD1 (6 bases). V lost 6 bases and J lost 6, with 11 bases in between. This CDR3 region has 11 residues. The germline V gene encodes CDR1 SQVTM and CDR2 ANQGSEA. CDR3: CSVRGKDGYTF. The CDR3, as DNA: TGCAGCGTCAGGGGAAAGGATGGCTACACCTTC.

The CDR3 loop reads CASGTGGGYGYTF. In DNA, the CDR3 is TGTGCCAGCGGGACAGGGGGCGGCTATGGCTACACCTTC. V usage is TRBV3-1 (or the pseudogene TRBV3-2) and J usage is TRBJ1-2, with 12 bases that match TRBD1. The germline V gene has CDR1 LGHDT and CDR2 YNNKEL (reference sequence). The J segment lost 4 bases and the V segment lost 8 bases, leaving 2 bases of the junction unmatched. The CDR3 runs to 13 residues.

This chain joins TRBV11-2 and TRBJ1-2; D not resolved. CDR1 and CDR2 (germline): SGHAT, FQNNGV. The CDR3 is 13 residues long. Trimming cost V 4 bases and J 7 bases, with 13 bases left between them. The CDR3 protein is CASSSRGSLGYTF. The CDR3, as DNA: TGTGCCAGCAGCTCCCGGGGAAGCCTTGGCTACACCTTC.

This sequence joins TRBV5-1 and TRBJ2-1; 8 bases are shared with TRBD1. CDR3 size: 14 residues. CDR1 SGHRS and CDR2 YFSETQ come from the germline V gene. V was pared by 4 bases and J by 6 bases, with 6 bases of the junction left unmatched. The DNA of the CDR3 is TGCGCCAGCAGCCTACCCGGGACAGGCAATGAGCAGTTCTTC. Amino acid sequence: CASSLPGTGNEQFF.

In DNA, the CDR3 is TGTGCCAGCAGTCCCCACGGTGCGGGGGGGCAAGATACGCAGTATTTT. This translates into CASSPHGAGGQDTQYF. This chain joins TRBV27 and TRBJ2-3, with 9 positions matching TRBD2. Germline V gives CDR1 MNHEY, CDR2 SMNVEV (reference sequence). This CDR3 contains 16 residues. Germline trimming cut 5 bases from V and 5 bases from J; bases unmatched to any gene: 11.

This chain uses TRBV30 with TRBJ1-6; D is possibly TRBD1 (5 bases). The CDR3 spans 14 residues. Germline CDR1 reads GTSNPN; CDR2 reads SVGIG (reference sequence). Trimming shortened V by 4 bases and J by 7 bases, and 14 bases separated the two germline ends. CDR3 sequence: CAWIPAGWNSPLHF. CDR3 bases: TGTGCCTGGATCCCCGCAGGGTGGAATTCACCCCTCCACTTT.

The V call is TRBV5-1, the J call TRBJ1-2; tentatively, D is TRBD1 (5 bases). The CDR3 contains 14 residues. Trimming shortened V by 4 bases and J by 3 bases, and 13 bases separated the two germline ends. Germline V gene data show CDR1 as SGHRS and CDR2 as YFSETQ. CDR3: CASSLGGWDYGYTF. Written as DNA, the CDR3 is TGCGCCAGCAGCCTCGGGGGATGGGACTATGGCTACACCTTC.

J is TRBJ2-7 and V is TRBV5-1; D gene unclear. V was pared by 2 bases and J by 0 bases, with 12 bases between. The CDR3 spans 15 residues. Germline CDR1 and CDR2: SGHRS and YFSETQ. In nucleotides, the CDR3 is TGCGCCAGCAGCTTCGACATGGCCAGCTCCTACGAGCAGTACTTC. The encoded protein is CASSFDMASSYEQYF.